This TCR beta chain was captured by sequencing in a study of Graves' ophthalmopathy and Graves' hyperthyroidism. The CDR3 totals 12 residues. Germline V gene data show CDR1 as DFQATT and CDR2 as SNEGSKA (reference sequence). The junction had 4 bases not matched to a gene; V was cut back by 2 bases and J by 7 bases. From RNA, the CDR3 regions of TCR beta chains were amplified and sequenced. Second-round multiplex PCR followed a first-round RT-PCR using HTBI primers. TCRdb itself ran the multiplex PCR reads through MiXCR, one entry per CDR3 protein. Among about 740,000 distinct CDR3 sequences, 40% were seen once, and the ten largest hold 44%. Study-level findings and limits: Ophthalmopathy cases were distinguished from stable hyperthyroidism by a 13-signature model, reaching 87.88% sensitivity and roughly 81% specificity.

To note about this clonotype: Its matching antigen is unknown.

Diagnostic conclusions were grounded in clinical symptoms, serum thyroxine, TRAb, thyroid ultrasound and orbital computed tomography. The clonotype was recovered from an adult man with Graves' ophthalmopathy. The chain links TRBV20-1 to TRBJ1-2; TRBD1 aligns across 7 bases. Sample: peripheral blood. CDR3 loop: CSARQGEGGYTF. CDR3 DNA: TGCAGTGCTAGACAGGGGGAAGGTGGCTACACCTTC.